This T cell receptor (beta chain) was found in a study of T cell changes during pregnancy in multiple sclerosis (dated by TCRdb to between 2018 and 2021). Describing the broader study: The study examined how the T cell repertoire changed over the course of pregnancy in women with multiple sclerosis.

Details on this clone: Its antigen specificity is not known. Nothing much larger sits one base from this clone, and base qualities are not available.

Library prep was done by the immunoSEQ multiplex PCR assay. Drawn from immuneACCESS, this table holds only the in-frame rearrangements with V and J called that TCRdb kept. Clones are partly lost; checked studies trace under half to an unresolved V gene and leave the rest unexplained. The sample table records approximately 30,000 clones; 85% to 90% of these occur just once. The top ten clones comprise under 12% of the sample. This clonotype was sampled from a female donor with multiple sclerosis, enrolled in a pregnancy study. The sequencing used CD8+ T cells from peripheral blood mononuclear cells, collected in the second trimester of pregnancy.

In nucleotide form, the sequence is TGTGCCAGCAGTCCGGACAGGGGGGCAGGCACCTTC. This encodes CASSPDRGAGTF. The chain is assembled from TRBV9 and TRBJ1-2, with 10 bases aligning to TRBD1. From the cysteine through the phenylalanine, the CDR3 covers 12 amino acids. Solely the CDR3 DNA is kept, with 36 bases framed from the first base. CDR1 and CDR2 are read off the germline V gene as SGDLS and YYNGEE. Trimming removed 5 bases from V and 13 bases from J; the gene matches leave 8 bases unexplained.